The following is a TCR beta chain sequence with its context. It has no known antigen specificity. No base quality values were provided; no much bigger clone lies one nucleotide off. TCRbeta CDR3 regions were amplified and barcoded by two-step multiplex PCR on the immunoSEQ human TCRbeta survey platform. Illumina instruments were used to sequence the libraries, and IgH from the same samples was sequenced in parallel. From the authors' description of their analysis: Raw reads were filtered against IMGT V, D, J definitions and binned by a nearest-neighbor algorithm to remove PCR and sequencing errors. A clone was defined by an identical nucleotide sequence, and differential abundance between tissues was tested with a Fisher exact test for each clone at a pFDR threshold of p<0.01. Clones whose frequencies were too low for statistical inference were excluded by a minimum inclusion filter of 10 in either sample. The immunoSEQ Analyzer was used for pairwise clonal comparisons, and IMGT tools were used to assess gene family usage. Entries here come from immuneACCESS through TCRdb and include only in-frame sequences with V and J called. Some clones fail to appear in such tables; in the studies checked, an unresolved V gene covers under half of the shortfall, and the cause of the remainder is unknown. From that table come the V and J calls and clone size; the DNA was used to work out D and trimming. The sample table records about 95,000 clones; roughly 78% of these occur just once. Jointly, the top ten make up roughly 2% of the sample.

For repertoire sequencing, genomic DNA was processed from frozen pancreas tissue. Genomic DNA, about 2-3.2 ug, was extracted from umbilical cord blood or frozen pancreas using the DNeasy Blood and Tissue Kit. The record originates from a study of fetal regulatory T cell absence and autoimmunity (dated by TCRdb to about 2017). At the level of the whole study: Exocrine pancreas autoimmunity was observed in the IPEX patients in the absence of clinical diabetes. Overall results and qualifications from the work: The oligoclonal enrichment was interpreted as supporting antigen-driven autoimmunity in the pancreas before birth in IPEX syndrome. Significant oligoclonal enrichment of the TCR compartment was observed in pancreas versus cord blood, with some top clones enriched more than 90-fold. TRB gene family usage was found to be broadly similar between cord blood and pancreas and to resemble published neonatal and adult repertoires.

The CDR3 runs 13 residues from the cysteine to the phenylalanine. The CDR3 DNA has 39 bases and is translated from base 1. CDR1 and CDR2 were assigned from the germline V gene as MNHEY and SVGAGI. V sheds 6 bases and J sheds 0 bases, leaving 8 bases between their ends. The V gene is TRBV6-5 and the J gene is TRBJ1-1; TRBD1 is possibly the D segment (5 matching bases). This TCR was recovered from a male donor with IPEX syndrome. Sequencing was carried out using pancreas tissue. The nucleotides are TGTGCCAGCAGCAGGGATTTGAACACTGAAGCTTTCTTT. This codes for CASSRDLNTEAFF.